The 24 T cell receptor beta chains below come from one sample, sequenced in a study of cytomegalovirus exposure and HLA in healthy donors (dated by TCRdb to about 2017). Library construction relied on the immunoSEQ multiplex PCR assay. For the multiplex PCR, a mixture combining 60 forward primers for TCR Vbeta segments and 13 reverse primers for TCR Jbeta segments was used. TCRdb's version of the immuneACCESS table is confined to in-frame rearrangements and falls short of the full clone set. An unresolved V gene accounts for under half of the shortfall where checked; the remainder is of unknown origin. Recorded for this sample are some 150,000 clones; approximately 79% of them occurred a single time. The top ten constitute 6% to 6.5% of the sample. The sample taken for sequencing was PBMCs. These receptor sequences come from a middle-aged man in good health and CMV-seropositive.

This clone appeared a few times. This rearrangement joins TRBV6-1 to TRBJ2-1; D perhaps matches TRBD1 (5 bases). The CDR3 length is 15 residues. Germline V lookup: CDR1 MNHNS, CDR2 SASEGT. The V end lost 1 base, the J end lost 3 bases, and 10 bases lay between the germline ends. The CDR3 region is CASSEGAGNYNEQFF. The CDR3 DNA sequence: TGTGCCAGCAGTGAAGGGGCAGGGAACTACAATGAGCAGTTCTTC.

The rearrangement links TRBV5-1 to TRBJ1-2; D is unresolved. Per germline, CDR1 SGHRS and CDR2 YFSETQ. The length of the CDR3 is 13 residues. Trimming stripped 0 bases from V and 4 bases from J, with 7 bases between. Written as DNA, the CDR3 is TGCGCCAGCAGCTTGGAAGGGAGCTATGGCTACACCTTC. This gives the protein CASSLEGSYGYTF. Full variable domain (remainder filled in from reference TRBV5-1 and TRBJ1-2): KAGVTQTPRYLIKTRGQQVTLSCSPISGHRSVSWYQQTPGQGLQFLFEYFSETQRNKGNFPGRFSGRQFSNSRSEMNVSTLELGDSALYLCASSLEGSYGYTFGSGTRLTVV.

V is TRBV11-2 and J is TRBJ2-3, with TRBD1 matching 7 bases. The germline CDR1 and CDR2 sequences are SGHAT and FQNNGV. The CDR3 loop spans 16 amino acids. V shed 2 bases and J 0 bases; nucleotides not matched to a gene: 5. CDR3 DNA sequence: TGTGCCAGCAGCTTATCCGGGACAGTGAGCACAGATACGCAGTATTTT. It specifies CASSLSGTVSTDTQYF.

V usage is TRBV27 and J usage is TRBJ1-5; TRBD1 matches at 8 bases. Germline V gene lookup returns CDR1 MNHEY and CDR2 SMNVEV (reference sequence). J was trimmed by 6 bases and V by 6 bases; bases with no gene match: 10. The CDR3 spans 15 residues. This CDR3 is CASSRFQGASQPQHF. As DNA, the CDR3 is TGTGCCAGCAGCAGGTTTCAGGGGGCAAGTCAGCCCCAGCATTTT.

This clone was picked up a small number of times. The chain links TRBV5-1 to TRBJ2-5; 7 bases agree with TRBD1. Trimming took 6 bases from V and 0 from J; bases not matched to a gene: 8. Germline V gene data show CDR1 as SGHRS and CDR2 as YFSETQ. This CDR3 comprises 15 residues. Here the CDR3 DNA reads TGCGCCAGCACCCGACAGGGTTTTTACCAAGAGACCCAGTACTTC. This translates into CASTRQGFYQETQYF.

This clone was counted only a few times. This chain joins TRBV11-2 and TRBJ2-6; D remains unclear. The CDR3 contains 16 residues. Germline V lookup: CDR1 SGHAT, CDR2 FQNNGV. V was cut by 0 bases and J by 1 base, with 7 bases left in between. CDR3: CASSLDPNSGANVLTF. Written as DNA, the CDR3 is TGTGCCAGCAGCTTAGATCCAAATTCTGGGGCCAACGTCCTGACTTTC.

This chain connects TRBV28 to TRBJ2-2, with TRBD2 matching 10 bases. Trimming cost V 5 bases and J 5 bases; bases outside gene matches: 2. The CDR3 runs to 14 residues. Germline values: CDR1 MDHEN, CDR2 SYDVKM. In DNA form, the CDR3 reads TGTGCCAGCAGTCCGGGACTAGCGACCGGGGAGCTGTTTTTT. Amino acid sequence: CASSPGLATGELFF.

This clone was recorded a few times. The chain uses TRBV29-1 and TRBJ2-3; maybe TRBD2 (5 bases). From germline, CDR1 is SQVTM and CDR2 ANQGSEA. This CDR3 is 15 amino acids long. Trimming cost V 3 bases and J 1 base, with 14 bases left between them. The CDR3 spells CSVERPSRRTDTQYF. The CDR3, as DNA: TGCAGCGTTGAGCGGCCTAGCCGACGCACAGATACGCAGTATTTT.

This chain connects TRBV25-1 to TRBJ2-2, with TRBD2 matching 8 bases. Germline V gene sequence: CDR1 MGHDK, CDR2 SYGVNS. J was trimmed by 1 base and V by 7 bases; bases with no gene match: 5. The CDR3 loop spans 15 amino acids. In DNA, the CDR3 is TGTGCCAGCACAGGACTAGCTGGGAACACCGGGGAGCTGTTTTTT. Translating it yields CASTGLAGNTGELFF.

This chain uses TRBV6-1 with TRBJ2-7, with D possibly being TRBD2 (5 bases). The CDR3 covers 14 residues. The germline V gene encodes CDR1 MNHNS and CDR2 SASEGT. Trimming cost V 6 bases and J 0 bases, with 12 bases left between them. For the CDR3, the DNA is TGTGCCAGCAGCGTGACTATACCCTCCTACGAGCAGTACTTC. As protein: CASSVTIPSYEQYF.

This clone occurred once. DNA of the CDR3: TGTGCCAGCAGCTCACCGGACTCTACTCTGTACTTC. It codes for CASSSPDSTLYF. The chain joins TRBV5-4 to TRBJ2-7; a possible D gene is TRBD2 (5 bases). CDR1 and CDR2 (germline): SGHNT, YYREEE (reference sequence). Trimming shortened V by 3 bases and J by 12 bases, and 16 bases separated the two germline ends. The CDR3 covers 12 residues.

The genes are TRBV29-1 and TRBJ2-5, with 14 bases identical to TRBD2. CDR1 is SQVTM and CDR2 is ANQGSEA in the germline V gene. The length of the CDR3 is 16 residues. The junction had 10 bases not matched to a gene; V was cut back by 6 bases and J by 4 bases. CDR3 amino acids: CSVGTSGSTNLETQYF. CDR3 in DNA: TGCAGCGTCGGGACTAGCGGGAGCACAAACCTAGAGACCCAGTACTTC.

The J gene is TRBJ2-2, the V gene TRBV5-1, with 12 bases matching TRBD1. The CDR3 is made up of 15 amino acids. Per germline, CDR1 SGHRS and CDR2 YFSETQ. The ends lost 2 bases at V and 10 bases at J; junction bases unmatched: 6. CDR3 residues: CASSFGTGGSEELFF. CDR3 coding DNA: TGCGCCAGCAGCTTCGGGACAGGGGGCTCTGAGGAGCTGTTTTTT.

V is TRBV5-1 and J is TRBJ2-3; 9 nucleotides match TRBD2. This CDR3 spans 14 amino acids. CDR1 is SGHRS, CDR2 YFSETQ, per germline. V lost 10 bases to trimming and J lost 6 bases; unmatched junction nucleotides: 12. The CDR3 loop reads CASRSSGRSDTQYF. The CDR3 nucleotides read TGCGCCTCCAGGAGTAGCGGGAGATCCGATACGCAGTATTTT.

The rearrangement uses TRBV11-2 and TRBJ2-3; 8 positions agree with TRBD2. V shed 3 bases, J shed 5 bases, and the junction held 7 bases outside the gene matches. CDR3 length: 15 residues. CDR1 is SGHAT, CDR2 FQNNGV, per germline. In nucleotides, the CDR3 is TGTGCCAGCAGCTTTAAGCGGGAGCTTGAAGATACGCAGTATTTT. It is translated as CASSFKRELEDTQYF.

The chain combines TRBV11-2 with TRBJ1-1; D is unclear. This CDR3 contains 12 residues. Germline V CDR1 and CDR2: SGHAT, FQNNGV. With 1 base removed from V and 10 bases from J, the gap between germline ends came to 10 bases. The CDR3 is CASSLAFRGAFF. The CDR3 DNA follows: TGTGCCAGCAGCTTAGCGTTCCGGGGAGCTTTCTTT.

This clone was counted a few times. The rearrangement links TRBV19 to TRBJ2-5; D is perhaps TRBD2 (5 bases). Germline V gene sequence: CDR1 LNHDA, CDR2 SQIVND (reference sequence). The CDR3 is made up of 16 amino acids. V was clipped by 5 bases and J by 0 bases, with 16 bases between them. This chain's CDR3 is CASSRTPPGNQETQYF. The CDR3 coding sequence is TGTGCCAGTAGTCGGACTCCGCCGGGGAACCAAGAGACCCAGTACTTC.

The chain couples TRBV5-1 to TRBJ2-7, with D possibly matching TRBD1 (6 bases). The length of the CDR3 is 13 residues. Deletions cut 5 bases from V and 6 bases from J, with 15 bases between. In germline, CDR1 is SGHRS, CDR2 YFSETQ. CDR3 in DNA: TGCGCCAGCAGTTTTACTCAGGGGTTCGAGCAGTACTTC. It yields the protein CASSFTQGFEQYF.

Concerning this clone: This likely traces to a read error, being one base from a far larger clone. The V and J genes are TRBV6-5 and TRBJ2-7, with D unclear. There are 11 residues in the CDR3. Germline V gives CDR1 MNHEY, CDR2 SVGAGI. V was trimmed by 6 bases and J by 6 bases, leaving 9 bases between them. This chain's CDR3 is CASSLVSEQYF. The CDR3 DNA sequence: TGTGCCAGCAGCTTAGTCTCCGAGCAGTACTTC.

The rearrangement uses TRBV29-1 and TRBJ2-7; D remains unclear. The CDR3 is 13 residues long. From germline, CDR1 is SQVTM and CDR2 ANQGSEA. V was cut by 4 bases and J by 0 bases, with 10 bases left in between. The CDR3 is CSVAAESSYEQYF. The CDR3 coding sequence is TGCAGCGTTGCGGCGGAGAGCTCCTACGAGCAGTACTTC.

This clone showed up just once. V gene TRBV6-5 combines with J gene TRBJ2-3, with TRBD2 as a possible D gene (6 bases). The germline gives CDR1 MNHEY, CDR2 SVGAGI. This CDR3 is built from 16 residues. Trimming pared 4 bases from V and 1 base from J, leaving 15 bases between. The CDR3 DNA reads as TGTGCCAGCAGTTCACGACTTCGGAGGGGCACAGATACGCAGTATTTT. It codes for CASSSRLRRGTDTQYF.

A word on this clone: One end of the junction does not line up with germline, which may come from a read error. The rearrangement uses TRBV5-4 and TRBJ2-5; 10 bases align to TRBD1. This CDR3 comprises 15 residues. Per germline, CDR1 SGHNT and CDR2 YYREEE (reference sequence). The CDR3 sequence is CASSRRQGAGEIQYF. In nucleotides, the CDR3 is TGTGCCAGCAGCCGACGACAGGGGGCGGGGGAGATCCAGTACTTC.

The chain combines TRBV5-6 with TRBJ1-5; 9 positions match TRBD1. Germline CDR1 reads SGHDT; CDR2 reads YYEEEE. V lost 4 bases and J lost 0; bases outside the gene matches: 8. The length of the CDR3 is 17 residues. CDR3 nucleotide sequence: TGTGCCAGCAGCGGGGGGACAGGGCTCTATAGCAATCAGCCCCAGCATTTT. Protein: CASSGGTGLYSNQPQHF.

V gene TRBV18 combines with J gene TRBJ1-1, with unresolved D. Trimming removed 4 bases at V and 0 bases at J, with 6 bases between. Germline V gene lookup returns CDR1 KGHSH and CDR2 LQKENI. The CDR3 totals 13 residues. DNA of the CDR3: TGTGCCAGCTCACACAGCCTGAACACTGAAGCTTTCTTT. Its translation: CASSHSLNTEAFF.